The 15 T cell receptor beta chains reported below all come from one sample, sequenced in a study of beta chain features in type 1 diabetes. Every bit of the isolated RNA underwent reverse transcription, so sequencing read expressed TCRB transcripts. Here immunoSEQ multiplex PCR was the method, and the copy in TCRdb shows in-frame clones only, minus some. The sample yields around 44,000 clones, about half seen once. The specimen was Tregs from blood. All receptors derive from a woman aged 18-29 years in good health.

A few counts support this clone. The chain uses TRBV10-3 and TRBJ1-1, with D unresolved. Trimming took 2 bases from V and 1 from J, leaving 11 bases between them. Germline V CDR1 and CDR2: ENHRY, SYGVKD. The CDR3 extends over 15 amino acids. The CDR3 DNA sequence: TGTGCCATCAGTGAGAATCCCACGCGGAACACTGAAGCTTTCTTT. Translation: CAISENPTRNTEAFF.

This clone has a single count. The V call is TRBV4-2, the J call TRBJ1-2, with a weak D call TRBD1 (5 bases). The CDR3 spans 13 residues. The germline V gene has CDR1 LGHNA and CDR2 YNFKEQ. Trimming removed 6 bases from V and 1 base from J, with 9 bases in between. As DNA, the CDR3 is TGTGCCAGCAGGCTCGGGGGTAACTATGGCTACACCTTC. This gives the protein CASRLGGNYGYTF.

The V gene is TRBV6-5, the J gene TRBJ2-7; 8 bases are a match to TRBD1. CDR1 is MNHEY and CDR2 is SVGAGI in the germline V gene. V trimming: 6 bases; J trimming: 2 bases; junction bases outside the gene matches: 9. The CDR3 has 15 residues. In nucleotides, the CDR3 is TGTGCCAGCAGCCCCGGTGGGACAGGAGCCTACGAGCAGTACTTC. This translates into CASSPGGTGAYEQYF.

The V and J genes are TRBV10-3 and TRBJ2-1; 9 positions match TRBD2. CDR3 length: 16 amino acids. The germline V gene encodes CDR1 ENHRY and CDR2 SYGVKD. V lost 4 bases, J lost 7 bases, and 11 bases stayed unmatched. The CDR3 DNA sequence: TGTGCCATCAGTGTCGTGGGCGGGAGGGCCTCAAATGAGCAGTTCTTC. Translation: CAISVVGGRASNEQFF.

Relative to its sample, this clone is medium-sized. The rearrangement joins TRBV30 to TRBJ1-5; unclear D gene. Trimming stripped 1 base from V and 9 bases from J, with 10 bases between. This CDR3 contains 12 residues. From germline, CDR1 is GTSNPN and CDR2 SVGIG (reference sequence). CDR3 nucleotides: TGTGCCTGGAGTGACGTCATCGGGCCCCAGCATTTT. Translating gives CAWSDVIGPQHF.

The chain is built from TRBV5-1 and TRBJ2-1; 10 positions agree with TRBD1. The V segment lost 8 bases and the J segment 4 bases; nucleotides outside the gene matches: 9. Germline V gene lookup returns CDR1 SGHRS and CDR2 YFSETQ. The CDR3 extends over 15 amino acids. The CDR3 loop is CASNRDRGPYNEQFF. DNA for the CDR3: TGCGCCAGTAACCGGGACAGGGGACCTTACAATGAGCAGTTCTTC.

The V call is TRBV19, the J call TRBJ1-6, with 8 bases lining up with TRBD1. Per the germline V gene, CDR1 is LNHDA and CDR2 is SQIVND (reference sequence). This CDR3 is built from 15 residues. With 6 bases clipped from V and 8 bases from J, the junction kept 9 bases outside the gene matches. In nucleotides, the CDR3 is TGTGCCAGTAGCCTACAGGGGGGTTTTGATTCACCCCTCCACTTT. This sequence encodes CASSLQGGFDSPLHF.

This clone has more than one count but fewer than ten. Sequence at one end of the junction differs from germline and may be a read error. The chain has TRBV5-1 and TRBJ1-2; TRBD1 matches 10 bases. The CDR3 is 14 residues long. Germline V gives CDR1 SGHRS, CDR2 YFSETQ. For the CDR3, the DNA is TGCGCCAGCGGCTTGGGACAGGGGAACTATGGCTACACCTTC. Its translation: CASGLGQGNYGYTF.

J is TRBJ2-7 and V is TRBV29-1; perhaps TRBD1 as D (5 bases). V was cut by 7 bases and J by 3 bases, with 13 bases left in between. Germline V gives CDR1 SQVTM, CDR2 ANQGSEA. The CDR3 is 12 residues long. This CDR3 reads CSGRTKFYEQYF. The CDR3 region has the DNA TGCAGCGGAAGGACAAAATTCTACGAGCAGTACTTC.

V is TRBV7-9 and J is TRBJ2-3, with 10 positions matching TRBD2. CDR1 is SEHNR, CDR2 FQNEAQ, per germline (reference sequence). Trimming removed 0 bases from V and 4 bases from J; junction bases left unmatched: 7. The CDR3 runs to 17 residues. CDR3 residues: CASSLAQDSGRPDTQYF. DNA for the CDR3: TGTGCCAGCAGCTTAGCGCAAGATAGCGGGAGGCCAGATACGCAGTATTTT.

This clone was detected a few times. The CDR3 coding sequence is TGTGCCAGCAGCTCCCAGGGGACTGGGGCCAACGTCCTGACTTTC. Amino acid sequence: CASSSQGTGANVLTF. The V and J genes are TRBV11-2 and TRBJ2-6; D is possibly TRBD1 (6 bases). V lost 4 bases and J lost 2, with 9 bases in between. In germline, CDR1 is SGHAT, CDR2 FQNNGV. This CDR3 region has 15 residues.

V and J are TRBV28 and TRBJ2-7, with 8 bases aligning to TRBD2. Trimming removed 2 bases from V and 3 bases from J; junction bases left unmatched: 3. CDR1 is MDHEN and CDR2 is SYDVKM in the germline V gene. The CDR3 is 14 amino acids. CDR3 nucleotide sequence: TGTGCCAGCAGTTTAGCGGGGGGCGGCTACGAGCAGTACTTC. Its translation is CASSLAGGGYEQYF.

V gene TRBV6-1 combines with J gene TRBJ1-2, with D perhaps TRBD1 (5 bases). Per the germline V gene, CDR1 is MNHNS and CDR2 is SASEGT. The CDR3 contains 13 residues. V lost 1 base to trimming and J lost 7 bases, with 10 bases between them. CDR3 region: CASSEGWQGGYTF. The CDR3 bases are TGTGCCAGCAGTGAAGGTTGGCAGGGTGGCTACACCTTC.

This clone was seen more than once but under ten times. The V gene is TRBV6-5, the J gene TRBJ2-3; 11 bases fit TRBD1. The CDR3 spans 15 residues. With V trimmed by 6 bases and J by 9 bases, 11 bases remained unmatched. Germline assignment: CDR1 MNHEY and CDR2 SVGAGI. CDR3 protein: CASSPGTGGSWTQYF. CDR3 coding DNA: TGTGCCAGCAGCCCCGGGACAGGGGGTTCATGGACGCAGTATTTT.

CDR3: CASNSYPSSYEQYF. In DNA form, the CDR3 reads TGTGCCAGCAACAGCTACCCAAGCTCCTACGAGCAGTACTTC. The J gene is TRBJ2-7, the V gene TRBV7-9, with no clear D. Germline CDR1 reads SEHNR; CDR2 reads FQNEAQ (reference sequence). V was shortened by 7 bases and J by 0 bases, with 13 bases between the two germline ends. The CDR3 is 14 residues long.